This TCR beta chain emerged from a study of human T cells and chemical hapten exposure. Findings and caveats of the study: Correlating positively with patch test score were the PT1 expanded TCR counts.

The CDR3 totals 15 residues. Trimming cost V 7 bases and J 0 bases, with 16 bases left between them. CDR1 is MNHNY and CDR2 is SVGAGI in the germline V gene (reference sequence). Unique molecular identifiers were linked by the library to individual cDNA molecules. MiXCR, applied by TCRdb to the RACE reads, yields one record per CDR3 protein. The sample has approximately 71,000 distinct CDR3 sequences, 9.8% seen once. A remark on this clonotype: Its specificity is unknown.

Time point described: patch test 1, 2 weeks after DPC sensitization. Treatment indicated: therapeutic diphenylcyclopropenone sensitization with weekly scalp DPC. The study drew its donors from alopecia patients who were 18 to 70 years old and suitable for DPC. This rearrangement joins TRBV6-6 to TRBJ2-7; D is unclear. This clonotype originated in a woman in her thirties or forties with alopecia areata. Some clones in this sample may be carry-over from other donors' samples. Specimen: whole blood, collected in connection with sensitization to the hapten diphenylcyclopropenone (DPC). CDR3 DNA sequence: TGTGCCAGCACACATGATCATCGAGACTCCTACGAGCAGTACTTC. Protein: CASTHDHRDSYEQYF.